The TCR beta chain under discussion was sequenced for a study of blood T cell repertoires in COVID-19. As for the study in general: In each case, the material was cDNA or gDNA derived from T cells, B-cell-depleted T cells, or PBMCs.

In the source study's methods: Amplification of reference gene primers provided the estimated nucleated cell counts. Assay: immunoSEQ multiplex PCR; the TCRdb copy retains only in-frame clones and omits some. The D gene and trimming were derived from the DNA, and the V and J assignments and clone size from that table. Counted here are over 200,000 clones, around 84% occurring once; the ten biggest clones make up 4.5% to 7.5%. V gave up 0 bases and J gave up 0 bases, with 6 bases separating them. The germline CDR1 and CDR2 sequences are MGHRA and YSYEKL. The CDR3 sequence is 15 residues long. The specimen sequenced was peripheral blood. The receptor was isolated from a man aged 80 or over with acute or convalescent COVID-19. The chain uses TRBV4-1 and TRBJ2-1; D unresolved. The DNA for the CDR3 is TGCGCCAGCAGCCAAGATACCGGCTCCTACAATGAGCAGTTCTTC. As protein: CASSQDTGSYNEQFF.